Detailed here is one T cell receptor (beta chain). Each TCR library used around 500 ng of total RNA and a linear amplification protocol. TCRdb reanalysed the reads using MiXCR and keeps one entry per CDR3 protein. The sample holds some 190,000 distinct CDR3 sequences, 74% seen once. This specimen comes from a study of healthy donors' naive CD4 and CD8 T cells. The CDR3 extends over 14 amino acids. In germline, CDR1 is GTSNPN, CDR2 SVGIG (reference sequence). V dropped 2 bases and J dropped 3 bases, with 13 bases sitting between them. The source of this sequence is a pool of human donors in good health; the sample pools cells from several healthy donors. The rearrangement uses TRBV30 and TRBJ2-5; D is ambiguous. The sample was naive CD4+ and CD8+ T cells sorted from blood, pooled from several donors. The CDR3 nucleotides read TGTGCCTGGAGTCTTCTGCGAAGAGAAGAGACCCAGTACTTC. Its protein product is CAWSLLRREETQYF.